Each of the 30 T cell receptor beta chains below was sequenced from the same sample in a study of regulatory T cells in long-lasting Graves disease. Libraries of TCR beta came from iRepertoire HTBI primers plus Arm-PCR of CDR3 regions. TCRdb re-called the multiplex PCR reads with MiXCR, one entry per CDR3 protein. The top ten clones hold roughly 35% of a sample with 250,000 to 400,000 distinct CDR3 sequences, about 20% of them seen once. Time point given: newly diagnosed GD, antithyroid drugs for less than 3 months. After RNA was extracted from PBMCs, the TCR library was made from it. The sequencing here drew on peripheral blood mononuclear cells (PBMCs), taken at new diagnosis, from a patient treated with antithyroid drugs. These receptors were taken from a female donor with Graves disease.

A single count supports this clonotype. This is likely an artifact of a read error, given a far larger clone one base away. Because the CDR3 is missing its conserved closing phenylalanine or tryptophan, this is likely a read error. The rearrangement uses TRBV6-2 or TRBV6-3 and TRBJ2-3; 13 bases fit TRBD2. Trimming took 5 bases from V and 1 from J; bases not matched to a gene: 12. Germline V lookup: CDR1 MNHEY, CDR2 SVGEGT. The CDR3 has 19 residues. The CDR3 DNA reads as TGTGCCAGCAGTGAAGTGGCAGGGACTAGCGGGATTGGCACAGATACGCAGTATTCT. Translated: CASSEVAGTSGIGTDTQYS.

This sequence joins TRBV5-4 and TRBJ2-2, with no clear D. This CDR3 comprises 14 residues. The V end lost 4 bases, the J end lost 0 bases, and 7 bases lay between the germline ends. CDR1 is SGHNT and CDR2 is YYREEE in the germline V gene (reference sequence). The CDR3 bases are TGTGCCAGCAGCCCCTCGGCGAACACCGGGGAGCTGTTTTTT. The encoded protein is CASSPSANTGELFF.

Remarks on this clonotype: The junction departs from the called germline gene at one end, perhaps through a read error. The genes are TRBV2 and TRBJ2-7, with D uncertain. Germline CDR1 reads SNHLY; CDR2 reads FYNNEI. The CDR3 consists of 11 residues. This CDR3 reads CASSLSNEQHF. The CDR3 nucleotides are TGTGCCAGCAGTTTATCGAACGAGCAGCACTTC.

This clonotype was seen at least ten times. The rearrangement links TRBV2 to TRBJ2-7, with 8 positions matching TRBD2. The length of the CDR3 is 14 residues. Germline assignment: CDR1 SNHLY and CDR2 FYNNEI. V shed 3 bases and J 5 bases; nucleotides not matched to a gene: 6. This CDR3 is CASSEGGRIHEQYF. The CDR3, as DNA: TGTGCCAGCAGTGAGGGCGGGAGGATCCACGAGCAGTACTTC.

This clonotype appeared many times. The chain has TRBV28 and TRBJ1-1; D may be TRBD1 (5 bases). CDR1 is MDHEN, CDR2 SYDVKM, per germline. V was pared by 4 bases and J by 0 bases, with 15 bases between. This CDR3 contains 16 residues. In DNA, the CDR3 is TGTGCCAGCAGTTCGCCAGGGCTCCAAATGAACACTGAAGCTTTCTTT. It codes for CASSSPGLQMNTEAFF.

This clonotype was seen ten or more times. This chain joins TRBV29-1 and TRBJ2-7; D may correspond to TRBD1 or TRBD2 (6 bases each). Germline V gene lookup returns CDR1 SQVTM and CDR2 ANQGSEA. The CDR3 length is 15 residues. Trimming took 4 bases from V and 2 from J, leaving 18 bases between them. CDR3 protein: CSVALGGIDTYEQYF. The DNA for the CDR3 is TGCAGCGTTGCTCTAGGGGGGATAGATACCTACGAGCAGTACTTC.

This clonotype showed up just a few times. V is TRBV9 and J is TRBJ1-4, with 8 bases aligning to TRBD1. In germline, CDR1 is SGDLS, CDR2 YYNGEE. The CDR3 covers 15 residues. V lost 4 bases and J lost 8; bases outside the gene matches: 10. The CDR3: CASSPDRVEGEKLFF. The CDR3 coding sequence is TGTGCCAGCAGCCCGGACAGGGTCGAAGGAGAAAAACTGTTTTTT. Drawing the rest from reference TRBV9 and TRBJ1-4, the complete variable domain is DSGVTQTPKHLITATGQRVTLRCSPRSGDLSVYWYQQSLDQGLQFLIQYYNGEERAKGNILERFSAQQFPDLHSELNLSSLELGDSALYFCASSPDRVEGEKLFFGSGTQLSVL.

This rearrangement joins TRBV5-1 to TRBJ2-7; D remains unclear. In germline, CDR1 is SGHRS, CDR2 YFSETQ. The CDR3 is 15 residues long. The CDR3 sequence is CASSLDPAVSYERYV. The CDR3 nucleotides read TGCGCCAGCAGCTTGGACCCCGCGGTTTCCTACGAGCGGTACGTC.

CDR3 region: CATSRHSSSSGNTIYF. The CDR3, as DNA: TGTGCCACCTCCCGTCATTCAAGCAGCTCTGGAAACACCATATATTTT. The rearrangement joins TRBV6-1 to TRBJ1-3; no firm D call. V was clipped by 10 bases and J by 0 bases, with 19 bases between them. The CDR3 sequence is 16 residues long. The germline V gene has CDR1 MNHNS and CDR2 SASEGT.

This clonotype was observed at least ten times. The chain combines TRBV11-2 with TRBJ2-5, with TRBD2 matching 10 bases. Germline CDR1 and CDR2: SGHAT and FQNNGV. Trimming cost V 5 bases and J 5 bases; bases outside gene matches: 5. The length of the CDR3 is 14 residues. Here the CDR3 DNA reads TGTGCCAGCAGCCTAGGACTAGCGGCTGAGACCCAGTACTTC. This sequence encodes CASSLGLAAETQYF.

J is TRBJ2-7 and V is TRBV11-3; 10 positions agree with TRBD2. From germline, CDR1 is SGHNT and CDR2 YENEEA. J was trimmed by 5 bases and V by 0 bases; bases with no gene match: 7. This CDR3 contains 16 residues. The DNA for the CDR3 is TGTGCCAGCAGCTTAGATATGACTAGCGGGCCCGACGAGCAGTACTTC. Translating gives CASSLDMTSGPDEQYF.

Points on this clonotype: This clone may be a read error of a much larger clone one base away. CDR3 region: CATGSDRGAGEQFF. The CDR3 nucleotides are TGTGCCACCGGCAGTGACAGGGGAGCGGGGGAGCAGTTCTTC. The chain combines TRBV15 with TRBJ2-3; possibly TRBD1 for D (8 bases). The J call could be wrong; TRBJ2-1 is a better fit for the DNA end. CDR1 is LNHNV and CDR2 is YYDKDF in the germline V gene (reference sequence). This CDR3 region has 14 residues.

At least ten counts were recorded for this clonotype. The gene calls are TRBV29-1 and TRBJ2-2; 11 bases match TRBD2. Germline V gene data show CDR1 as SQVTM and CDR2 as ANQGSEA. The CDR3 loop spans 15 amino acids. The trim removed 6 bases at V and 3 bases at J, leaving 6 bases unmatched. CDR3 sequence (DNA): TGCAGCGTCGAACTAGCGGGAGCACACACCGGGGAGCTGTTTTTT. Encoded protein: CSVELAGAHTGELFF.

The chain uses TRBV25-1 and TRBJ2-7; D ambiguous. Trimming pared 6 bases from V and 3 bases from J, leaving 18 bases between. The CDR3 runs to 15 residues. Per germline, CDR1 MGHDK and CDR2 SYGVNS. In nucleotides, the CDR3 is TGTGCCAGCAGCCCCGATTGGCGAGGATACTACGAGCAGTACTTC. Amino acid sequence: CASSPDWRGYYEQYF.

This clonotype was seen repeatedly, ten times or more. This chain links TRBV4-1 with TRBJ2-1, with 10 nucleotides matching TRBD2. The V gene's germline CDR1 is MGHRA and CDR2 YSYEKL. Trimming cost V 1 base and J 7 bases; bases outside gene matches: 1. The length of the CDR3 is 14 residues. The CDR3 DNA reads as TGCGCCAGCAGCCAAGGACTAGCGGGTAATGAGCAGTTCTTC. Amino acid sequence: CASSQGLAGNEQFF.

This clonotype was seen a few times. V usage is TRBV10-3 and J usage is TRBJ1-3, with 10 bases identical to TRBD1. Unmatched junction bases numbered 13, after V lost 11 bases and J lost 6 bases. Germline lookup yields CDR1 ENHRY and CDR2 SYGVKD. The CDR3 is made up of 15 amino acids. For the CDR3, the DNA is TGTGCCGTACCGGACCCGGGACAGGGGAAAAACACCATATATTTT. Encoded protein: CAVPDPGQGKNTIYF.

This clonotype came up a few times. The chain has TRBV7-9 and TRBJ1-2, with 7 bases lining up with TRBD1. V lost 3 bases to trimming and J lost 3 bases; unmatched junction nucleotides: 4. CDR3 length: 14 amino acids. CDR1 and CDR2 from the germline V gene are SEHNR and FQNEAQ (reference sequence). CDR3 sequence: CASSFRGQDYGYTF. CDR3 sequence (DNA): TGTGCCAGCAGCTTTAGGGGGCAGGACTATGGCTACACCTTC.

The gene calls are TRBV28 and TRBJ2-5; no firm D call. V was shortened by 7 bases and J by 13 bases, with 22 bases between the two germline ends. The CDR3 length is 13 residues. CDR1 and CDR2 (germline): MDHEN, SYDVKM. The CDR3: CASTSLASETGYF. The CDR3 DNA reads as TGTGCCAGCACCTCGCTGGCCAGCGAGACGGGGTACTTC. Based on the CDR3 plus reference TRBV28 and TRBJ2-5, the full variable domain is DVKVTQSSRYLVKRTGEKVFLECVQDMDHENMFWYRQDPGLGLRLIYFSYDVKMKEKGDIPEGYSVSREKKERFSLILESASTNQTSMYLCASTSLASETGYFGPGTRLLVL.

This clonotype was recorded at least ten times. The V call is TRBV29-1, the J call TRBJ2-3; D may be TRBD1 (5 bases). From germline, CDR1 is SQVTM and CDR2 ANQGSEA. The CDR3 contains 11 residues. The V end lost 3 bases, the J end lost 9 bases, and 10 bases lay between the germline ends. The CDR3 region is CSVDGQPTQYF. The CDR3 coding sequence is TGCAGCGTTGACGGACAACCCACGCAGTATTTT.

This clonotype was observed many times. CDR3 sequence: CASGNGELETQYF. The CDR3 nucleotides are TGTGCCAGCGGGAACGGGGAGTTGGAGACCCAGTACTTC. The chain couples TRBV28 to TRBJ2-5; D may be TRBD2 (5 bases). Trimming took 8 bases from V and 5 from J, leaving 15 bases between them. The CDR3 length is 13 residues. The germline V gene has CDR1 MDHEN and CDR2 SYDVKM.

This clonotype was seen many times. The rearrangement joins TRBV28 to TRBJ1-5; D gene ambiguous. The CDR3 length is 15 residues. Germline assignment: CDR1 MDHEN and CDR2 SYDVKM. V was clipped by 7 bases and J by 4 bases, with 17 bases between them. This CDR3 is CASTLNPNGNQPQHF. The CDR3 nucleotides read TGTGCCAGCACCCTCAACCCCAATGGAAATCAGCCCCAGCATTTT.

With respect to this clonotype: This is likely an artifact of a read error, given a far larger clone one base away. V and J are TRBV12-3 or TRBV12-4 and TRBJ2-1, with 10 nucleotides matching TRBD2. The CDR3 covers 15 residues. With 4 bases clipped from V and 6 bases from J, the junction kept 6 bases outside the gene matches. CDR3: CASSYGASGSNEQFF. The CDR3 bases are TGTGCCAGCAGTTACGGGGCTAGCGGGAGCAATGAGCAGTTCTTC.

This clonotype was seen ten or more times. This chain connects TRBV3-1 to TRBJ2-7, with 13 bases that match TRBD2. Germline CDR1 LGHDT, CDR2 YNNKEL (reference sequence). CDR3 length equals 17 residues. V was pared by 4 bases and J by 3 bases, with 9 bases of the junction left unmatched. Here the CDR3 DNA reads TGTGCCAGCAGCCCCGAGGGGGGACTAGCGGGATTCTACGAGCAGTACTTC. Protein product: CASSPEGGLAGFYEQYF.

The gene calls are TRBV2 and TRBJ2-3; 9 positions match TRBD2. Losses at the gene ends were 6 bases for V and 3 bases for J; bases not matched to a gene: 4. This CDR3 contains 14 residues. The V gene's germline CDR1 is SNHLY and CDR2 FYNNEI. Here the CDR3 DNA reads TGTGCCAGCAGGCGACTAGCGGTGACAGATACGCAGTATTTT. It encodes CASRRLAVTDTQYF.

At least ten counts were recorded for this clonotype. This rearrangement joins TRBV19 to TRBJ2-7; 9 nucleotides line up with TRBD1. Germline CDR1 is LNHDA and CDR2 is SQIVND (reference sequence). Losses at the gene ends were 5 bases for V and 2 bases for J; bases not matched to a gene: 10. The CDR3 spans 16 residues. CDR3 coding DNA: TGTGCCAGTAGTGTTCGAGGGGACAGGGCCACCTACGAGCAGTACTTC. Protein sequence: CASSVRGDRATYEQYF.

This clonotype was seen at least ten times. The chain has TRBV10-3 and TRBJ1-5; D is unresolved. Germline V gene sequence: CDR1 ENHRY, CDR2 SYGVKD. This CDR3 contains 12 residues. Trimming left V 8 bases short and J 0 bases short, with 5 bases between. The chain's CDR3 is CAIGYSNQPQHF. CDR3 bases: TGTGCCATCGGCTATAGCAATCAGCCCCAGCATTTT.

This clonotype was picked up many times. This chain connects TRBV18 to TRBJ2-3; D is unclear. From germline, CDR1 is KGHSH and CDR2 LQKENI. Between the trimmed V and J ends, which lost 1 base and 4 bases, there was a span of 9 bases. The CDR3 has 14 amino acids. The CDR3 loop reads CASSPRSDADTQYF. The CDR3, as DNA: TGTGCCAGCTCACCACGCAGCGACGCAGATACGCAGTATTTT.

A note on this clonotype: No conserved phenylalanine or tryptophan is present at the end of the CDR3, so a read error is the likely explanation. The V call is TRBV6-2 or TRBV6-3, the J call TRBJ2-4, with D possibly being TRBD2 (6 bases). V lost 2 bases and J lost 1, with 21 bases in between. Germline V gene lookup returns CDR1 MNHEY and CDR2 SVGEGT. There are 19 residues in the CDR3. CDR3 in amino acids: CASSYGASASMGAKNIQYS. The CDR3 bases are TGTGCCAGCAGTTACGGGGCTAGCGCATCAATGGGGGCCAAAAACATTCAGTACTCC.

There are many counts of this clonotype. The chain joins TRBV5-1 to TRBJ1-1; D is ambiguous. Germline CDR1 and CDR2: SGHRS and YFSETQ. The CDR3 runs 13 residues. Trimming pared 4 bases from V and 1 base from J, leaving 8 bases between. The CDR3 region has the DNA TGCGCCAGCAGCCCCTTGGGGAACACTGAAGCTTTCTTT. Protein sequence: CASSPLGNTEAFF.

This clonotype was counted a few times. In DNA, the CDR3 is TGTGCCAGCAGTGATGGGACAGGGCACTACGAGCAGTACTTC. The encoded protein is CASSDGTGHYEQYF. The chain joins TRBV6-1 to TRBJ2-7, with 9 bases fitting TRBD1. Per the germline V gene, CDR1 is MNHNS and CDR2 is SASEGT. V lost 3 bases, J lost 3 bases, and 3 bases stayed unmatched. CDR3 length equals 14 residues.